Listed here are 20 T cell receptor beta chains from one sample, sequenced in a study of Graves' ophthalmopathy and Graves' hyperthyroidism. RNA transcripts were the source from which TCR beta CDR3 regions were amplified. First-round RT-PCR used HTBI primers; second-round multiplex PCR followed. TCRdb fed the multiplex PCR reads into MiXCR, producing one record per CDR3 protein. This table holds approximately 160,000 distinct CDR3 sequences, more than 30% found once. Sequences were obtained from peripheral blood. These receptors all come from a woman aged 40 to 50 with Graves' ophthalmopathy.

This chain links TRBV6-1 with TRBJ1-1; 10 bases agree with TRBD1. The ends lost 8 bases at V and 3 bases at J; junction bases unmatched: 6. This CDR3 spans 14 amino acids. The V gene's germline CDR1 is MNHNS and CDR2 SASEGT. CDR3 DNA sequence: TGTGCCAGCCGGGGGGGACAGGGGTACACTGAAGCTTTCTTT. Its translation: CASRGGQGYTEAFF.

This chain uses TRBV12-3 or TRBV12-4 with TRBJ2-5; D is possibly TRBD1 (5 bases). The CDR3 is made up of 13 amino acids. V was clipped by 3 bases and J by 3 bases, with 8 bases between them. DNA of the CDR3: TGTGCCAGCAGTTTTCTAGGGGAAGAGACCCAGTACTTC. Its protein is CASSFLGEETQYF.

This clonotype was detected many times. The chain uses TRBV6-1 and TRBJ1-1; D unresolved. Trimming left V 6 bases short and J 1 base short, with 12 bases between. This CDR3 spans 14 amino acids. Per germline, CDR1 MNHNS and CDR2 SASEGT. CDR3 residues: CASSLTWANTEAFF. In DNA form, the CDR3 reads TGTGCCAGCAGCCTGACCTGGGCGAACACTGAAGCTTTCTTT.

This clonotype was recorded at least ten times. The chain links TRBV28 to TRBJ1-1; D remains unclear. Trimming stripped 5 bases from V and 1 base from J, with 11 bases between. Germline values: CDR1 MDHEN, CDR2 SYDVKM. The CDR3 length is 14 residues. The DNA of the CDR3 is TGTGCCAGCAGTGCCTCGTTCTCGAACACTGAAGCTTTCTTT. As protein: CASSASFSNTEAFF.

Ten or more counts support this clonotype. This chain joins TRBV28 and TRBJ2-7; 9 nucleotides line up with TRBD1. Germline V gene data show CDR1 as MDHEN and CDR2 as SYDVKM. The length of the CDR3 is 13 residues. V lost 6 bases, J lost 6 bases, and 6 bases stayed unmatched. CDR3 loop: CASSRDRVSEQYF. The CDR3 DNA reads as TGTGCCAGCAGCCGGGACAGGGTTAGCGAGCAGTACTTC.

This clonotype was observed at least ten times. The gene calls are TRBV6-1 and TRBJ1-1; possible D gene TRBD1, 5 bases. This CDR3 has 13 amino acids. CDR1 and CDR2 (germline): MNHNS, SASEGT. With 1 base removed from V and 10 bases from J, the gap between germline ends came to 13 bases. This chain's CDR3 is CASSEVVGVAAFF. The CDR3 nucleotides read TGTGCCAGCAGTGAAGTAGTGGGGGTGGCAGCTTTCTTT.

Many counts were recorded for this clonotype. This chain connects TRBV6-1 to TRBJ1-5; D remains ambiguous. The CDR3 has 12 residues. Between the trimmed V and J ends, which lost 0 bases and 5 bases, there was a span of 2 bases. Looked up from germline, CDR1 is MNHNS and CDR2 is SASEGT. Here the CDR3 reads CASSEADQPQHF. The DNA of the CDR3 is TGTGCCAGCAGTGAAGCTGATCAGCCCCAGCATTTT.

At least ten counts were recorded for this clonotype. The chain combines TRBV5-5 with TRBJ1-5; weak D call: TRBD1 (6 bases). The germline gives CDR1 SGHKS, CDR2 YYEKEE (reference sequence). The CDR3 sequence is 15 residues long. V lost 6 bases to trimming and J lost 4 bases, with 17 bases between them. Written as DNA, the CDR3 is TGTGCCAGCACCCCGGGGGGGCTGAGGAATCAGCCCCAGCATTTT. Its translation is CASTPGGLRNQPQHF.

V and J are TRBV6-1 and TRBJ1-6; TRBD1 matches 8 bases. CDR3 size: 14 residues. The V gene's germline CDR1 is MNHNS and CDR2 SASEGT. Trimming removed 10 bases from V and 5 bases from J; junction bases left unmatched: 7. DNA of the CDR3: TGTGCCACTGGGGGCAGGGGGCATAATTCACCCCTCCACTTT. Its translation: CATGGRGHNSPLHF.

This clonotype has ten or more counts. The chain links TRBV5-5 to TRBJ2-7; 8 nucleotides agree with TRBD2. V shed 4 bases and J 0 bases; nucleotides not matched to a gene: 3. The CDR3 is 14 amino acids. In germline, CDR1 is SGHKS, CDR2 YYEKEE (reference sequence). As DNA, the CDR3 is TGTGCCAGCAGCGTTAGCGGGATCTCCTACGAGCAGTACTTC. Its protein is CASSVSGISYEQYF. Looking up the rest from reference TRBV5-5 and TRBJ2-7 gives the full variable domain: DAGVTQSPTHLIKTRGQQVTLRCSPISGHKSVSWYQQVLGQGPQFIFQYYEKEERGRGNFPDRFSARQFPNYSSELNVNALLLGDSALYLCASSVSGISYEQYFGPGTRLTVT.

This chain joins TRBV12-5 and TRBJ1-2, with 11 bases that match TRBD1. Germline CDR1 and CDR2: LGHNT and FRNRAP. The V gene end was trimmed by 0 bases and the J gene end by 7 bases; junction bases not matched to a gene: 7. The CDR3 contains 16 residues. CDR3 residues: CASGLVVGQGAGGYTF. CDR3 coding DNA: TGTGCTAGTGGTTTGGTTGTTGGACAGGGGGCAGGTGGCTACACCTTC.

Remarks on this clonotype: At one end, the junction sequence differs from germline, possibly due to a read error. The rearrangement links TRBV30 to TRBJ1-1; D call uncertain. This CDR3 has 16 amino acids. The V gene's germline CDR1 is GTSNPN and CDR2 SVGIG (reference sequence). CDR3 residues: CAWSPRYRVQNIEAFF. In DNA form, the CDR3 reads TGTGCCTGGAGTCCTCGCTACCGTGTTCAGAACATTGAAGCTTTCTTT.

Here the CDR3 DNA reads TGTGCCAGCTTATACCAAGGGTCCTACGAGCAGTACTTC. Residues: CASLYQGSYEQYF. The chain links TRBV2 to TRBJ2-7; the D is unclear. The CDR3 is made up of 13 amino acids. Germline-derived CDR1 and CDR2 are SNHLY and FYNNEI. Trimming left V 8 bases short and J 1 base short, with 12 bases between.

The chain has TRBV28 and TRBJ2-7, with D tentatively TRBD2 (6 bases). The CDR3 covers 15 residues. The V gene lost 5 bases and the J gene lost 5 bases, with 19 bases spanning the gap. Per germline, CDR1 MDHEN and CDR2 SYDVKM. The CDR3, as DNA: TGTGCCAGCAGTCGGGGAAGGAGGGCGTCTCACGAGCAGTACTTC. Its protein is CASSRGRRASHEQYF. Filled out from reference TRBV28 and TRBJ2-7, the complete variable domain reads DVKVTQSSRYLVKRTGEKVFLECVQDMDHENMFWYRQDPGLGLRLIYFSYDVKMKEKGDIPEGYSVSREKKERFSLILESASTNQTSMYLCASSRGRRASHEQYFGPGTRLTVT.

This clonotype was counted ten times or more. The chain joins TRBV6-1 to TRBJ1-2; 7 bases match TRBD1. This CDR3 is 15 amino acids long. CDR1 is MNHNS, CDR2 SASEGT, per germline. V lost 6 bases and J lost 7; bases outside the gene matches: 14. CDR3 coding DNA: TGTGCCAGCAGAACCACTATGGGACAGTACTTTGGCTACACCTTC. It translates to CASRTTMGQYFGYTF.

This clonotype showed up many times. The V call is TRBV28, the J call TRBJ1-5; possibly TRBD1 for D (6 bases). The ends were cut back, 8 bases at V and 6 bases at J, with 14 bases in the middle. This CDR3 is built from 13 residues. The germline V gene encodes CDR1 MDHEN and CDR2 SYDVKM. CDR3 DNA: TGTGCCAGCGGGGTTGGGGGCGTTCAGCCCCAGCATTTT. Protein: CASGVGGVQPQHF. Full variable domain (rest looked up from reference TRBV28 and TRBJ1-5): DVKVTQSSRYLVKRTGEKVFLECVQDMDHENMFWYRQDPGLGLRLIYFSYDVKMKEKGDIPEGYSVSREKKERFSLILESASTNQTSMYLCASGVGGVQPQHFGDGTRLSIL.

The genes are TRBV12-3 or TRBV12-4 and TRBJ2-5; maybe TRBD2 (5 bases). The CDR3 length is 15 residues. V was trimmed by 6 bases and J by 4 bases, leaving 18 bases between them. The CDR3 reads CASSPTSARLETQYF. DNA of the CDR3: TGTGCCAGCAGCCCTACTAGTGCCCGCCTAGAGACCCAGTACTTC.

The chain combines TRBV6-5 with TRBJ1-3; D uncertain. The CDR3 totals 15 residues. The germline gives CDR1 MNHEY, CDR2 SVGAGI. The germline V and J ends were trimmed by 2 bases and 4 bases, with 12 bases remaining between them. CDR3 bases: TGTGCCAGCAGTTACCAAGTCAAGGGAGGAAACACCATATATTTT. This codes for CASSYQVKGGNTIYF.

The gene calls are TRBV7-2 and TRBJ1-1; possibly TRBD1 for D (5 bases). This CDR3 spans 15 amino acids. In germline, CDR1 is SGHTA, CDR2 FQGNSA. V was shortened by 0 bases and J by 1 base, with 9 bases between the two germline ends. CDR3 amino acids: CASSLAAGTNTEAFF. The CDR3 nucleotides are TGTGCCAGCAGCTTAGCGGCAGGGACGAACACTGAAGCTTTCTTT. Variable domain in full (rest from reference TRBV7-2 and TRBJ1-1): GAGVSQSPSNKVTEKGKDVELRCDPISGHTALYWYRQSLGQGLEFLIYFQGNSAPDKSGLPSDRFSAERTGGSVSTLTIQRTQQEDSAVYLCASSLAAGTNTEAFFGQGTRLTVV.

This clonotype was found many times. The rearrangement joins TRBV6-1 to TRBJ2-5; D may be TRBD1 or TRBD2 (5 bases each). Germline loops: CDR1 MNHNS, CDR2 SASEGT. The V end lost 8 bases, the J end lost 4 bases, and 14 bases lay between the germline ends. The CDR3 has 13 amino acids. The CDR3 DNA reads TGTGCCAGCGGACACGGGGCTGGAGAGACCCAGTACTTC. Protein: CASGHGAGETQYF.